These 7 T cell receptor beta chains share one sample of origin, sequenced in a study of human T cells and chemical hapten exposure. One entry per CDR3 protein results from TCRdb running MiXCR on the RACE reads. The data show roughly 380,000 distinct CDR3 sequences, less than 6.5% seen once. Time point given: pre-sensitization, week 0. The sample's treatment: therapeutic diphenylcyclopropenone sensitization with weekly scalp DPC. Sequenced material: whole blood, taken in connection with sensitization to the hapten diphenylcyclopropenone (DPC). The origin of the receptors is a woman aged 50 to 60 with alopecia areata. Some clones in this sample may be carry-over from other donors' samples.

This clonotype was seen a handful of times. V usage is TRBV20-1 and J usage is TRBJ1-1; no definite D call. Germline CDR1 and CDR2: DFQATT and SNEGSKA (reference sequence). The CDR3 runs to 12 residues. V was clipped by 4 bases and J by 1 base, with 7 bases between them. Here the CDR3 DNA reads TGCAGTGCTACACAGACGAACACTGAAGCTTTCTTT. This codes for CSATQTNTEAFF.

This clonotype was seen ten or more times. This chain joins TRBV29-1 and TRBJ2-7; no clear D. The CDR3 is 15 residues long. CDR1 and CDR2 from the germline V gene are SQVTM and ANQGSEA. V was clipped by 6 bases and J by 2 bases, with 20 bases between them. This CDR3 is CSVRAGSLRAYEQYF. In nucleotides, the CDR3 is TGCAGCGTCCGAGCCGGGTCTCTAAGGGCCTACGAGCAGTACTTC.

This clonotype has a count of ten or more. The chain uses TRBV11-1 and TRBJ2-7; D is possibly TRBD2 (6 bases). The CDR3 totals 17 residues. Germline CDR1 and CDR2: SGHAT and FQDESV (reference sequence). Trimming shortened V by 1 base and J by 2 bases, and 18 bases separated the two germline ends. DNA for the CDR3: TGTGCCAGCAGCTTAGGGCTGGCGGGACGGATAGCCTACGAGCAGTACTTC. Its protein is CASSLGLAGRIAYEQYF.

The chain recombines TRBV7-9 with TRBJ2-3; TRBD2 aligns across 9 bases. Trimming took 5 bases from V and 2 from J; bases not matched to a gene: 11. The CDR3 is 17 amino acids. CDR1 SEHNR and CDR2 FQNEAQ come from the germline V gene (reference sequence). The CDR3 DNA sequence: TGTGCCAGCAGCCTTGCCGGCGGGGGGGCCGACACAGATACGCAGTATTTT. The encoded protein is CASSLAGGGADTDTQYF. The variable domain in full, with the rest retrieved from reference TRBV7-9 and TRBJ2-3, is DTGVSQNPRHKITKRGQNVTFRCDPISEHNRLYWYRQTLGQGPEFLTYFQNEAQLEKSRLLSDRFSAERPKGSFSTLEIQRTEQGDSAMYLCASSLAGGGADTDTQYFGPGTRLTVL.

This clonotype appeared a few times. V usage is TRBV7-9 and J usage is TRBJ1-4, with 9 bases matching TRBD1. The CDR3 is 15 residues long. From germline, CDR1 is SEHNR and CDR2 FQNEAQ (reference sequence). The J segment lost 15 bases and the V segment lost 6 bases, leaving 17 bases of the junction unmatched. CDR3: CASSPKEGQGRMLFF. CDR3 bases: TGTGCCAGCAGTCCGAAAGAGGGACAGGGCCGGATGTTGTTTTTT. The variable domain in full, with the rest retrieved from reference TRBV7-9 and TRBJ1-4, is DTGVSQNPRHKITKRGQNVTFRCDPISEHNRLYWYRQTLGQGPEFLTYFQNEAQLEKSRLLSDRFSAERPKGSFSTLEIQRTEQGDSAMYLCASSPKEGQGRMLFFGSGTQLSVL.

The rearrangement uses TRBV6-5 and TRBJ2-1; D is perhaps TRBD1 or TRBD2 (6 bases each). CDR1 is MNHEY and CDR2 is SVGAGI in the germline V gene. The CDR3 sequence is 14 residues long. V shed 7 bases and J shed 1 base, with 11 bases lying between them. The CDR3: CASNKGGSYNEQFF. The CDR3 nucleotides are TGTGCCAGCAATAAAGGGGGGTCCTACAATGAGCAGTTCTTC.

The V call is TRBV27, the J call TRBJ2-3, with unresolved D. The CDR3 consists of 12 residues. Germline V CDR1 and CDR2: MNHEY, SMNVEV (reference sequence). The V gene lost 8 bases and the J gene lost 5 bases, with 11 bases spanning the gap. CDR3 protein: CASCRRGDTQYF. CDR3 sequence (DNA): TGTGCCAGCTGTCGTCGAGGAGATACGCAGTATTTT.